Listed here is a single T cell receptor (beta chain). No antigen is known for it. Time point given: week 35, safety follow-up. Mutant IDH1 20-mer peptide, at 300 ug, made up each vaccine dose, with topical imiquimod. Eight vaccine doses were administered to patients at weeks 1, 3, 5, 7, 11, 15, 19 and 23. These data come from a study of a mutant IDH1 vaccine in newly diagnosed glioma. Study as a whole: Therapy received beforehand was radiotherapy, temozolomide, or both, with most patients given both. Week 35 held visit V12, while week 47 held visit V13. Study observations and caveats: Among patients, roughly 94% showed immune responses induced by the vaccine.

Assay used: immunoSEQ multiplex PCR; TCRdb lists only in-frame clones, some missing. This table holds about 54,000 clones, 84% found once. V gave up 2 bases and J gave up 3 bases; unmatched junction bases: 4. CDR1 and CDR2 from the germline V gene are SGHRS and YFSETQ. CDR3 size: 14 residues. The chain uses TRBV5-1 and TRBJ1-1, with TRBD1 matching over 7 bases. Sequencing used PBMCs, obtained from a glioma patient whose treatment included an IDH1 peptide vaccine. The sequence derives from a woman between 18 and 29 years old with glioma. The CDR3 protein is CASSLDRVYTEAFF. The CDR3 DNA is TGCGCCAGCAGCTTAGACAGGGTTTACACTGAAGCTTTCTTT. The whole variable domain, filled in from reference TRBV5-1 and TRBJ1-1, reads KAGVTQTPRYLIKTRGQQVTLSCSPISGHRSVSWYQQTPGQGLQFLFEYFSETQRNKGNFPGRFSGRQFSNSRSEMNVSTLELGDSALYLCASSLDRVYTEAFFGQGTRLTVV.